This paragraph reports one T cell receptor beta chain. Its antigen is still unknown. This sample stems from a study of monozygotic twins with inflammatory bowel disease. This CDR3 is 14 amino acids long. From germline, CDR1 is SGHTA and CDR2 FQGNSA. Study-wide findings and caveats: Separate T cell subtypes could not be resolved from one another.

UMIs that included a 6-nucleotide sample barcode were added by template switching, which took place during cDNA synthesis. TCRdb reprocessed the 5' RACE reads and keeps a single row for each CDR3 protein, giving no DNA. The table lists nearly 450,000 distinct CDR3 sequences, with 2.4% in the top ten. This clonotype was obtained from a human donor with ulcerative colitis or Crohn's disease, or a healthy co-twin of an affected twin (not recorded which). The chain carries TRBV7-2 and TRBJ2-3; TCRdb returns TRBD1, unconfirmable since there is no DNA. Sample: blood. The CDR3 here is CASSPGQEISTQYF.